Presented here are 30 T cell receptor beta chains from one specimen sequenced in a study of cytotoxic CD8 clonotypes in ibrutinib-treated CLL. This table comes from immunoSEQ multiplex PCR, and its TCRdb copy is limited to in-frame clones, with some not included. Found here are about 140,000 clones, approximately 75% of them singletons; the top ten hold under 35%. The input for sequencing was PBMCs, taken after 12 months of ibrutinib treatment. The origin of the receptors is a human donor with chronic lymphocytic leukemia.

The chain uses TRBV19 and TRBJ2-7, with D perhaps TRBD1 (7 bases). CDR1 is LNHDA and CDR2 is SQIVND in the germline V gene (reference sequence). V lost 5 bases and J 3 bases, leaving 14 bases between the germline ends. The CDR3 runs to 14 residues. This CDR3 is CASSASGGNYEQYF. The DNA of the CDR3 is TGTGCCAGTAGTGCGTCAGGGGGGAACTACGAGCAGTACTTC.

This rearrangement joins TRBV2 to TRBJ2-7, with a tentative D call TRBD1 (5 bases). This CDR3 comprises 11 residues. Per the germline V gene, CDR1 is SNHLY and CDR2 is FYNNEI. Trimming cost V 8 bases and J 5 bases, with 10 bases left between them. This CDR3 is CASVSRDEQYF. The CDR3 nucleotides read TGTGCCAGCGTATCCAGGGACGAGCAGTACTTC.

In DNA form, the CDR3 reads TGTGCCTGGAGAGCACCCGGTTCCACAGATACGCAGTATTTT. Its protein product is CAWRAPGSTDTQYF. V and J are TRBV30 and TRBJ2-3; D remains unclear. The V gene's germline CDR1 is GTSNPN and CDR2 SVGIG (reference sequence). CDR3 length equals 14 residues. V dropped 3 bases and J dropped 2 bases, with 12 bases sitting between them.

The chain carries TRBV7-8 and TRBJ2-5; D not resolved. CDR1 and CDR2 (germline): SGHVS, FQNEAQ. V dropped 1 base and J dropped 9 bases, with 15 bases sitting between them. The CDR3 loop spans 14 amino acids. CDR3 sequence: CASSLGVTRSSQYF. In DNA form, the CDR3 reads TGTGCCAGCAGCTTAGGGGTGACCCGTTCGTCCCAGTACTTC.

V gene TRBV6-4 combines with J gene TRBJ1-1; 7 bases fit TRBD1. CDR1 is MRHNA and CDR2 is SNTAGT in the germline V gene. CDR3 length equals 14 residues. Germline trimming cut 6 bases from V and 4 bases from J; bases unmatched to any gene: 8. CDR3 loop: CASRTQQGSTEAFF. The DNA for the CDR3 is TGTGCCAGCAGGACACAACAGGGGAGCACTGAAGCTTTCTTT.

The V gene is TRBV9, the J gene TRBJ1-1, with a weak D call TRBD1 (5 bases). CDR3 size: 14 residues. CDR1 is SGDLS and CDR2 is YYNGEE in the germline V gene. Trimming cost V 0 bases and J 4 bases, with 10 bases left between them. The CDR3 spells CASSVDGGVTEAFF. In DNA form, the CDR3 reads TGTGCCAGCAGCGTAGACGGAGGGGTCACTGAAGCTTTCTTT. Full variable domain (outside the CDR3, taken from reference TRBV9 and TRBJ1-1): DSGVTQTPKHLITATGQRVTLRCSPRSGDLSVYWYQQSLDQGLQFLIQYYNGEERAKGNILERFSAQQFPDLHSELNLSSLELGDSALYFCASSVDGGVTEAFFGQGTRLTVV.

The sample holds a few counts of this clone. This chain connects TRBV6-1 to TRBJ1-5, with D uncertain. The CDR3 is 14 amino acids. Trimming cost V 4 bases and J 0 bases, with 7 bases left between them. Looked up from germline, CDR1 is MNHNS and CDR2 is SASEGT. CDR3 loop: CASSAVDSNQPQHF. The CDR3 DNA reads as TGTGCCAGCAGTGCAGTCGATAGCAATCAGCCCCAGCATTTT.

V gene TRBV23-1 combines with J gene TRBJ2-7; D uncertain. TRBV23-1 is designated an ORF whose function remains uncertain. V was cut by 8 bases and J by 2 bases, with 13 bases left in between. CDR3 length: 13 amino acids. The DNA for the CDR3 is TGCGCCAGCGAACAAGTACCCCCCTACGAGCAGTACTTC. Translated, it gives CASEQVPPYEQYF.

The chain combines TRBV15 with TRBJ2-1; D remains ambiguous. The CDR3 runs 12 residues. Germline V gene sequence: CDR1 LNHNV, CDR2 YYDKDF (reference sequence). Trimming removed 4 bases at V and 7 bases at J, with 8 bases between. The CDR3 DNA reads TGTGCCACCAGCACCCCCATGAATGAGCAGTTCTTC. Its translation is CATSTPMNEQFF.

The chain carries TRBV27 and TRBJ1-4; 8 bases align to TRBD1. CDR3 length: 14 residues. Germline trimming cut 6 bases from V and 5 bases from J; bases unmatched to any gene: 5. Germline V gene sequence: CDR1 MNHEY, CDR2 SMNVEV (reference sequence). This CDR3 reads CASRRDRRNEKLFF. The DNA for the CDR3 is TGTGCCAGCAGGCGGGACAGGAGAAATGAAAAACTGTTTTTT.

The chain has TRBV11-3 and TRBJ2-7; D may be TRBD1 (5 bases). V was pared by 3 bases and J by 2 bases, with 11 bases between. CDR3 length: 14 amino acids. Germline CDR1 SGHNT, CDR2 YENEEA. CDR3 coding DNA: TGTGCCAGCAGCTTCTGGGGCCGAGCCTACGAGCAGTACTTC. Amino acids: CASSFWGRAYEQYF. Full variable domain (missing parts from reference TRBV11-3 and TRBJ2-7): EAGVVQSPRYKIIEKKQPVAFWCNPISGHNTLYWYLQNLGQGPELLIRYENEEAVDDSQLPKDRFSAERLKGVDSTLKIQPAELGDSAVYLCASSFWGRAYEQYFGPGTRLTVT.

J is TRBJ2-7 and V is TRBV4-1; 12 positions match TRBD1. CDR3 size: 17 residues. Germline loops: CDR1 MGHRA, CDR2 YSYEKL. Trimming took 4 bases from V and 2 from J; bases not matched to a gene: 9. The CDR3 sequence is CASSLPGTGGNPYEQYF. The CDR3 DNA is TGCGCCAGCAGCCTTCCCGGGACAGGGGGCAATCCCTACGAGCAGTACTTC.

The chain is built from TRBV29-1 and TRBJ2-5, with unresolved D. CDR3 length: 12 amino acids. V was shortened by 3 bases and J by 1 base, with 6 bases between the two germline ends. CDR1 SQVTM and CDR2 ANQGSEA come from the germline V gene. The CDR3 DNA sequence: TGCAGCGTTGACCCACCCCAAGAGACCCAGTACTTC. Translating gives CSVDPPQETQYF.

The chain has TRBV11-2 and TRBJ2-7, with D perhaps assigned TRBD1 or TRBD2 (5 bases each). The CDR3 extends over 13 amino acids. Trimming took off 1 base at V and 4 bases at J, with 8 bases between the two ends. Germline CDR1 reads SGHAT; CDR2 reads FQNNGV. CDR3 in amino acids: CASSLGGGYEQYF. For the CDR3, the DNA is TGTGCCAGCAGCTTAGGGGGCGGGTACGAGCAGTACTTC.

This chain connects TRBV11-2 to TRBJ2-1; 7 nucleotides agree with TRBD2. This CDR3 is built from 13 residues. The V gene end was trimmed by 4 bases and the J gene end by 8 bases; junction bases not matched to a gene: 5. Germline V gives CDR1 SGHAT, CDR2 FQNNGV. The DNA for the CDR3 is TGTGCCAGCAGCTCGACTAGCTTCGATGAGCAGTTCTTC. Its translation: CASSSTSFDEQFF.

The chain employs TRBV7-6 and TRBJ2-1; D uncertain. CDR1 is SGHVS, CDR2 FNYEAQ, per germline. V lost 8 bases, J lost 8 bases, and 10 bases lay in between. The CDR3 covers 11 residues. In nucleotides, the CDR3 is TGTGCCAGCGGCCCCAGGCATGAGCAGTTCTTC. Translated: CASGPRHEQFF.

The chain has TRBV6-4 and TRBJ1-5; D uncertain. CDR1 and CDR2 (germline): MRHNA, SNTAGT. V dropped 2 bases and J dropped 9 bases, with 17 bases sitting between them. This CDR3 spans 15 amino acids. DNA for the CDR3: TGTGCCAGCAGTGACCAATGTATAGAGGGAGGGCCCCAGCATTTT. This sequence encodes CASSDQCIEGGPQHF.

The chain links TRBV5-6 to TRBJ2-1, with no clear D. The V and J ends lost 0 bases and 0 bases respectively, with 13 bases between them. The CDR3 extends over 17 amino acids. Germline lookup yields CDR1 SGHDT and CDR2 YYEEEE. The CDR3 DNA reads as TGTGCCAGCAGCTTGGTTGTCGGCACGAGCTCCTACAATGAGCAGTTCTTC. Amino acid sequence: CASSLVVGTSSYNEQFF.

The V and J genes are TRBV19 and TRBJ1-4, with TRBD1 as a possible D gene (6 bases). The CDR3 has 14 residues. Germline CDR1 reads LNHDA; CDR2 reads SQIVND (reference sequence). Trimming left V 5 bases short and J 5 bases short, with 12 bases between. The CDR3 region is CASSDEQGNEKLFF. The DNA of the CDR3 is TGTGCCAGTAGTGACGAACAGGGAAATGAAAAACTGTTTTTT.

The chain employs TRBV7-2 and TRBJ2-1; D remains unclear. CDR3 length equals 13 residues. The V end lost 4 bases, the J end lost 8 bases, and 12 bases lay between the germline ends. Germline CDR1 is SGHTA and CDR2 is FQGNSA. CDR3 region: CASSSMFGDEQFF. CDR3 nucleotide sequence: TGTGCCAGCAGCTCCATGTTCGGCGATGAGCAGTTCTTC. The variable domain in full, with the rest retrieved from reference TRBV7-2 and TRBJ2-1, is GAGVSQSPSNKVTEKGKDVELRCDPISGHTALYWYRQSLGQGLEFLIYFQGNSAPDKSGLPSDRFSAERTGGSVSTLTIQRTQQEDSAVYLCASSSMFGDEQFFGPGTRLTVL.

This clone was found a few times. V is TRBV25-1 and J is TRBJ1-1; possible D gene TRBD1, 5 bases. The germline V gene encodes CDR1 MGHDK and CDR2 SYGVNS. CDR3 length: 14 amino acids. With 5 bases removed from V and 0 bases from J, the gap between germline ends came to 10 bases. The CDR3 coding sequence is TGTGCCAGCAGTCGGGGGAACATGAACACTGAAGCTTTCTTT. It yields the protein CASSRGNMNTEAFF.

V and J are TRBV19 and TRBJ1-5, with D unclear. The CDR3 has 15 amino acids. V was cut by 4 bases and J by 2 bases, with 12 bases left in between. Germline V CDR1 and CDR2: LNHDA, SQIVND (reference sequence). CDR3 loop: CASSTGILGNQPQHF. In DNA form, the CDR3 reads TGTGCCAGTAGTACGGGGATTTTAGGCAATCAGCCCCAGCATTTT.

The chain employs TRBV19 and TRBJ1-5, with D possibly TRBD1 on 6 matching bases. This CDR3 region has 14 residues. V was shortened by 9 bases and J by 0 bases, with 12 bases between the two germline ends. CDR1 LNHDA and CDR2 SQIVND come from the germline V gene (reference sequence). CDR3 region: CASRDTNSNQPQHF. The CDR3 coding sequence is TGTGCCAGCCGGGACACTAATAGCAATCAGCCCCAGCATTTT.

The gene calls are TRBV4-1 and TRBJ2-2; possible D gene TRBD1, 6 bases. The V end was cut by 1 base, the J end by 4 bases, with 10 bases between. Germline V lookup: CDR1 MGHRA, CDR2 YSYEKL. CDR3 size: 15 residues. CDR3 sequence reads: CASSQVEGGTGELFF. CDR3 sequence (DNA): TGCGCCAGCAGCCAAGTCGAAGGGGGCACCGGGGAGCTGTTTTTT.

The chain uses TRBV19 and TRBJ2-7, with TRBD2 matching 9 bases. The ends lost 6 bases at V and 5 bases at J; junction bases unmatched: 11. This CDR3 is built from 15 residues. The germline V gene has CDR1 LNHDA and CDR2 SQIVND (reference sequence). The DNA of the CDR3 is TGTGCCAGTAGCCTGTCTAGCGGGGTGGCCCACGAGCAGTACTTC. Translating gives CASSLSSGVAHEQYF.

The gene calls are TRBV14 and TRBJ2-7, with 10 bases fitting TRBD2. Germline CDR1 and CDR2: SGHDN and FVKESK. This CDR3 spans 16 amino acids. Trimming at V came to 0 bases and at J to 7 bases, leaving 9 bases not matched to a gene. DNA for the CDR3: TGTGCCAGCAGCCAAGATTCCCTAGCGGGAGTGGGTGAGCAGTACTTC. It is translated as CASSQDSLAGVGEQYF.

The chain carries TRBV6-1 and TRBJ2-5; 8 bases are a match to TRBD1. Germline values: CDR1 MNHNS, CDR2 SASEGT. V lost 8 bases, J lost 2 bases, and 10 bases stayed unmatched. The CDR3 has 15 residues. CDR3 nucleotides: TGTGCCAGCGGACCCGGGACAGGATCACAAGAGACCCAGTACTTC. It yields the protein CASGPGTGSQETQYF.

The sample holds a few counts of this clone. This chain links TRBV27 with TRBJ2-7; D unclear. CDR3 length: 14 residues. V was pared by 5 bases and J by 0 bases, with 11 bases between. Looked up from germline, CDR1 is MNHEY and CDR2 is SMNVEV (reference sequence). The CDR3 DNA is TGTGCCAGCAGTCCTGGCGGTAGCTCCTACGAGCAGTACTTC. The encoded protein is CASSPGGSSYEQYF.

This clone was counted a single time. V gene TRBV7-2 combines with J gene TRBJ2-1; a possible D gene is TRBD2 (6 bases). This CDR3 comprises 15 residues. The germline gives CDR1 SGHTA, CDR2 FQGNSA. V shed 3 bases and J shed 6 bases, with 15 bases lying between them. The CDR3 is CASSFTSGSRNEQFF. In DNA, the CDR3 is TGTGCCAGCAGCTTTACCTCCGGGAGCCGCAATGAGCAGTTCTTC. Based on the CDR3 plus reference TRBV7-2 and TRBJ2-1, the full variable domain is GAGVSQSPSNKVTEKGKDVELRCDPISGHTALYWYRQSLGQGLEFLIYFQGNSAPDKSGLPSDRFSAERTGGSVSTLTIQRTQQEDSAVYLCASSFTSGSRNEQFFGPGTRLTVL.

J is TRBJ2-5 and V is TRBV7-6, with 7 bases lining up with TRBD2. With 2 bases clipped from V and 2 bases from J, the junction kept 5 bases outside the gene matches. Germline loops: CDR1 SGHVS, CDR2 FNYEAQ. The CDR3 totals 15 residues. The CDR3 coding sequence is TGTGCCAGCAGCTTAAGCGGGGTTAGTCAAGAGACCCAGTACTTC. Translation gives CASSLSGVSQETQYF.